This T cell receptor beta chain was found in a study of blood T cell repertoires in COVID-19. Study overall: Samples of COVID-19 (acute and convalescent) were obtained from the United States, Italy and Spain. The cDNA or gDNA used as material had been derived from T cells, B-cell-depleted T cells, or PBMCs.

Original processing methods: Amplification from reference gene primers served as the basis for estimated nucleated cell counts. Sequenced by immunoSEQ multiplex PCR; TCRdb stores in-frame clones only, minus some. V, J and clone size reflect that table, while D and trimming were determined from the DNA. In the table there are 300,000 to 400,000 clones, 70% to 90% of which are singletons. V lost 2 bases, J lost 7 bases, and 12 bases lay in between. Germline V lookup: CDR1 LGHDT, CDR2 YNNKEL (reference sequence). The CDR3 spans 14 residues. This clonotype originated in a human donor in a cohort sampled during active COVID-19. Sequenced material: peripheral blood. V and J are TRBV3-1 (or the pseudogene TRBV3-2) and TRBJ1-5, with D maybe TRBD1 (5 bases). Written as DNA, the CDR3 is TGTGCCAGCAGCCAAAATACAGGTTACCAGCCCCAGCATTTT. It translates to CASSQNTGYQPQHF.